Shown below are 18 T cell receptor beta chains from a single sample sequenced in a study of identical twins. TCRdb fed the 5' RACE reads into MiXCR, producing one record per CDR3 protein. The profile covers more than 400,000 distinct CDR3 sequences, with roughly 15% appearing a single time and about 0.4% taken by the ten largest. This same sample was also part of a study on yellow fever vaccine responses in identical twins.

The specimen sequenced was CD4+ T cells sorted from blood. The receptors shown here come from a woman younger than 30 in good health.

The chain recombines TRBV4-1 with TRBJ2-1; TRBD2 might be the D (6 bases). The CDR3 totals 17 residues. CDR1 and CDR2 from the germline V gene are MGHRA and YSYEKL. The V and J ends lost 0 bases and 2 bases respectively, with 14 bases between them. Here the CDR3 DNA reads TGCGCCAGCAGCCAAGATCATCGGGGGACGGCCTACAATGAGCAGTTCTTC. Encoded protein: CASSQDHRGTAYNEQFF.

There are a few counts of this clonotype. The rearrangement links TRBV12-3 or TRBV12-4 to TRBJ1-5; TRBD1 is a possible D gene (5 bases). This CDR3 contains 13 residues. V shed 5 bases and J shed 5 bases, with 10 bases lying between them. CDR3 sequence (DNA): TGTGCCAGCAGTGGGACTGATCATCAGCCCCAGCATTTT. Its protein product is CASSGTDHQPQHF.

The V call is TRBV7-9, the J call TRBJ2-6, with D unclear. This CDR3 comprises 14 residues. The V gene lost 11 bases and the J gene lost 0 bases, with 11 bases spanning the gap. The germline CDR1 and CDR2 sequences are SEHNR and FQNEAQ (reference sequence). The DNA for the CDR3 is TGTGCCCCAGGCAAATTCTCTGGGGCCAACGTCCTGACTTTC. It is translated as CAPGKFSGANVLTF.

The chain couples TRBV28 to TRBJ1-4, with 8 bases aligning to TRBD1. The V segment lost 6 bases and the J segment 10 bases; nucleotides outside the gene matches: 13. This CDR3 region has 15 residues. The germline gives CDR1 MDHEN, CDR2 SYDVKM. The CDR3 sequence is CASSIEQGGIGKLFF. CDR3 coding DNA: TGTGCCAGCAGCATAGAACAGGGGGGTATAGGAAAACTGTTTTTT.

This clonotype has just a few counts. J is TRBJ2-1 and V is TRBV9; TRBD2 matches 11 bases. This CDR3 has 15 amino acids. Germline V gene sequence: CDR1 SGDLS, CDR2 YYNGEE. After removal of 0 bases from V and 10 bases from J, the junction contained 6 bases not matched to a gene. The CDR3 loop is CASSVGGTSGGEQFF. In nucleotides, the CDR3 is TGTGCCAGCAGCGTAGGGGGGACTAGCGGAGGAGAGCAGTTCTTC.

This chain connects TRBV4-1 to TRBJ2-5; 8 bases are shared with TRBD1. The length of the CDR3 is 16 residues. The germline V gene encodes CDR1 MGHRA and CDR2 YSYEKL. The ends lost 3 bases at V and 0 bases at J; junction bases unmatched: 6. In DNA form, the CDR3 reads TGCGCCAGCAGCCATGGGGACAGGCCGTACCAAGAGACCCAGTACTTC. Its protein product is CASSHGDRPYQETQYF.

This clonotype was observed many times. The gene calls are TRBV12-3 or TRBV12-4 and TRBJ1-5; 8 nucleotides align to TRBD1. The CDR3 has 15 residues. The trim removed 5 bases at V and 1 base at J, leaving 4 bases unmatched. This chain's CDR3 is CASSRQGLSNQPQHF. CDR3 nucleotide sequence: TGTGCCAGCAGTAGACAGGGGCTGAGCAATCAGCCCCAGCATTTT.

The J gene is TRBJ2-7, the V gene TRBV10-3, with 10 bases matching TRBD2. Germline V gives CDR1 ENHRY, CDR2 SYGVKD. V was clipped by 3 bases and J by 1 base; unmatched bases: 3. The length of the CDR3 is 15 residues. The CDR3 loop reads CAISDPGLASYEQYF. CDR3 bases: TGTGCCATCAGTGATCCGGGACTAGCGTCCTACGAGCAGTACTTC.

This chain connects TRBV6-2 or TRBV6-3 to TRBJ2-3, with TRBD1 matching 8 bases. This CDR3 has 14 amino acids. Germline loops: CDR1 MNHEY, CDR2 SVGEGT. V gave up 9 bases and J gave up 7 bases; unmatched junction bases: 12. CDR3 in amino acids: CASRNGQGYYTQYF. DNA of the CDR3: TGTGCCAGTAGGAATGGACAGGGATACTATACGCAGTATTTT.

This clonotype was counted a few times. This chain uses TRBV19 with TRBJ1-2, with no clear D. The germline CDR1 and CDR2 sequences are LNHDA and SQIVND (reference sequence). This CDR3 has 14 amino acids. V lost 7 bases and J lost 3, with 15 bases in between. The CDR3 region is CASIGAGSHYGYTF. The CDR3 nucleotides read TGTGCCAGTATAGGAGCCGGTTCCCACTATGGCTACACCTTC.

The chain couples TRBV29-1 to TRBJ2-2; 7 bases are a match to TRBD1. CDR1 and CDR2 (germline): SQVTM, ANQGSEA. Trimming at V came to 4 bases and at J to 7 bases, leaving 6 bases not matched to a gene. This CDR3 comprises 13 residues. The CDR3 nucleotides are TGCAGCGTTGTCGGGACAGTTGGCGGGGAGCTGTTTTTT. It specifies CSVVGTVGGELFF.

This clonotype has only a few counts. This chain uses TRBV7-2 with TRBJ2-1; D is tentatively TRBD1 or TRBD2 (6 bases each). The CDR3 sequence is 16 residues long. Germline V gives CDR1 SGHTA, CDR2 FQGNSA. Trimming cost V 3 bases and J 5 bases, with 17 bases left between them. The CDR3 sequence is CASSFDLGGSNNEQFF. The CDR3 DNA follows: TGTGCCAGCAGCTTTGATTTGGGGGGCAGCAACAATGAGCAGTTCTTC. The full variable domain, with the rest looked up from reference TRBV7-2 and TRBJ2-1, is GAGVSQSPSNKVTEKGKDVELRCDPISGHTALYWYRQSLGQGLEFLIYFQGNSAPDKSGLPSDRFSAERTGGSVSTLTIQRTQQEDSAVYLCASSFDLGGSNNEQFFGPGTRLTVL.

The CDR3 sequence is CASKTRGGLAGGNEQFF. The CDR3 DNA sequence: TGTGCCAGCAAAACCCGGGGCGGACTAGCGGGAGGGAATGAGCAGTTCTTC. The chain employs TRBV28 and TRBJ2-1; TRBD2 agrees at 15 bases. The germline V gene encodes CDR1 MDHEN and CDR2 SYDVKM. The J segment lost 7 bases and the V segment lost 7 bases, leaving 11 bases of the junction unmatched. The CDR3 has 17 amino acids.

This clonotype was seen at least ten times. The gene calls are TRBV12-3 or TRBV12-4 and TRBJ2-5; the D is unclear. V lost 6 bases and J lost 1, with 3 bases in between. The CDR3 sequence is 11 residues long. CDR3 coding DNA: TGTGCCAGCAGCACCCAAGAGACCCAGTACTTC. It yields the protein CASSTQETQYF.

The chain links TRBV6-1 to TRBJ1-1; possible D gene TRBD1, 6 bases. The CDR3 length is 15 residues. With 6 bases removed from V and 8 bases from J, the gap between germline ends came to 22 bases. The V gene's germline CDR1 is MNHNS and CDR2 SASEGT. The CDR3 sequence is CASSPRTERGREAFF. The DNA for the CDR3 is TGTGCCAGCAGCCCCAGGACAGAGCGAGGAAGAGAAGCTTTCTTT.

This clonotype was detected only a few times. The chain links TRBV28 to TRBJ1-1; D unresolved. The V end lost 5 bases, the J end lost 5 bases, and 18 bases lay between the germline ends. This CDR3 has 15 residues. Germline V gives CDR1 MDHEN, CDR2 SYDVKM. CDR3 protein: CASSNLLVGKTEAFF. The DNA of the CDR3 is TGTGCCAGCAGTAACCTGCTAGTGGGGAAGACTGAAGCTTTCTTT.

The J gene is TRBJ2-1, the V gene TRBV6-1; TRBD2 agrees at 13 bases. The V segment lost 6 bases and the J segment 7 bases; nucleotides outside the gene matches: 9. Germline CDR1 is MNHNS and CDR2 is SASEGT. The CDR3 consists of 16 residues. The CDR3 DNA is TGTGCCAGCAGACAGCTAACGACTAGCGGGGGGAATGAGCAGTTCTTC. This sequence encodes CASRQLTTSGGNEQFF.

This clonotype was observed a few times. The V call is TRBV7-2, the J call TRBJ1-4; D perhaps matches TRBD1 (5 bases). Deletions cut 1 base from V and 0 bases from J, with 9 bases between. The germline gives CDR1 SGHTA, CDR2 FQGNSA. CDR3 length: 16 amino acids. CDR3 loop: CASSLVRAATNEKLFF. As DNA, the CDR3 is TGTGCCAGCAGCTTAGTCAGGGCAGCAACTAATGAAAAACTGTTTTTT.